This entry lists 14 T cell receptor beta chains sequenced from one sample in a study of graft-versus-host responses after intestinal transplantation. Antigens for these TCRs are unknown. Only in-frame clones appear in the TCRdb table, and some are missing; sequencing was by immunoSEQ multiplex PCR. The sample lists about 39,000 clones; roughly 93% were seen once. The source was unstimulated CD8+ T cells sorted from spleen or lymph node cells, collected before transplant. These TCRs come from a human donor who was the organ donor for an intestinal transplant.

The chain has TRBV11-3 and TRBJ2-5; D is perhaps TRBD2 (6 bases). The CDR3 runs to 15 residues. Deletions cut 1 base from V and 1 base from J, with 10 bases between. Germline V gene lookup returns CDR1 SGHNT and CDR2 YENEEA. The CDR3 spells CASSLGERVQETQYF. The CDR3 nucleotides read TGTGCCAGCAGCTTAGGGGAGCGGGTCCAAGAGACCCAGTACTTC.

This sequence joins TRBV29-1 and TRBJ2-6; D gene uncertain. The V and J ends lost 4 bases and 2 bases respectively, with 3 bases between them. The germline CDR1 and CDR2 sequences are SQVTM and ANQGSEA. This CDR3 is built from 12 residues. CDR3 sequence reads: CSVGAGANVLTF. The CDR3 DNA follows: TGCAGCGTTGGAGCTGGGGCCAACGTCCTGACTTTC.

The chain's CDR3 is CASSLSQGFPSYEQYF. In nucleotides, the CDR3 is TGTGCCAGCAGTTTATCACAGGGATTCCCCTCCTACGAGCAGTACTTC. V usage is TRBV28 and J usage is TRBJ2-7; the D gene is possibly TRBD1 (6 bases). The V end was cut by 1 base, the J end by 0 bases, with 13 bases between. There are 16 residues in the CDR3. CDR1 MDHEN and CDR2 SYDVKM come from the germline V gene.

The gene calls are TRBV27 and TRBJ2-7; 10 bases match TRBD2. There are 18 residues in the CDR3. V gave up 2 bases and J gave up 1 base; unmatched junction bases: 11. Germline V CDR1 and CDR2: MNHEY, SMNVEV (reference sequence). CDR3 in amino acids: CASSLRGGLAGESYEQYF. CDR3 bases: TGTGCCAGCAGTTTACGGGGAGGCCTAGCGGGAGAATCCTACGAGCAGTACTTC.

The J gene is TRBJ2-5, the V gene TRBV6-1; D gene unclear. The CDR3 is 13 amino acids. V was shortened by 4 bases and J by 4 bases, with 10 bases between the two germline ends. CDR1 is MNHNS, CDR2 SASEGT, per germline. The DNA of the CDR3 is TGTGCCAGCAGTGCCAGAGTCCGAGAGACCCAGTACTTC. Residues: CASSARVRETQYF.

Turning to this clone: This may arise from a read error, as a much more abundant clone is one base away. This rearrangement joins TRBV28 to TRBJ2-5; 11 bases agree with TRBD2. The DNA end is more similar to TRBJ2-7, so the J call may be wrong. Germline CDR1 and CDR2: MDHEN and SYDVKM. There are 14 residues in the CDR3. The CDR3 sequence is CASSPGTSGYEQYF. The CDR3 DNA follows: TGTGCCAGCAGCCCCGGGACTAGCGGATACGAGCAGTACTTC.

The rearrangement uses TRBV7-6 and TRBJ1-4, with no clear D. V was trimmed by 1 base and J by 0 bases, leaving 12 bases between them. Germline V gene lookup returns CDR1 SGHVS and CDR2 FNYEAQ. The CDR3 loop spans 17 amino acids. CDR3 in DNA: TGTGCCAGCAGCTTAGTTTTGGGGTCGACAACTAATGAAAAACTGTTTTTT. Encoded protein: CASSLVLGSTTNEKLFF.

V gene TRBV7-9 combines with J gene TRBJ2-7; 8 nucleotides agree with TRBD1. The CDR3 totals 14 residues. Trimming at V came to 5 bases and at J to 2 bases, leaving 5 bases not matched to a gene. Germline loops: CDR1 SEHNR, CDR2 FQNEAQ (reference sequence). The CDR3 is CASSPRDRTYEQYF. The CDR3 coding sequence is TGTGCCAGCAGCCCAAGGGACAGGACCTACGAGCAGTACTTC.

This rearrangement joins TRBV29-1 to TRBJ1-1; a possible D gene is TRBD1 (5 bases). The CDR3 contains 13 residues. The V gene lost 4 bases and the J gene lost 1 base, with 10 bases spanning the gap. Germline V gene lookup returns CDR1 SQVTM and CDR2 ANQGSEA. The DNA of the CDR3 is TGCAGCGTTGGACCAGGGCGGAACACTGAAGCTTTCTTT. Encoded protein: CSVGPGRNTEAFF.

The CDR3 DNA reads as TGTGCCAGCAGTTTACGGCCGGGAGAGAGCCAGGCATGGTATCAGCCCCAGCATTTT. Amino acid sequence: CASSLRPGESQAWYQPQHF. V and J are TRBV28 and TRBJ1-5; D call uncertain. Between the trimmed V and J ends, which lost 2 bases and 5 bases, there was a span of 25 bases. Germline V lookup: CDR1 MDHEN, CDR2 SYDVKM. This CDR3 region has 19 residues.

The CDR3, as DNA: TGTGCCAGCAGCTTAGGAGGGAGCAATTCACCCCTCCACTTT. Its translation: CASSLGGSNSPLHF. This chain links TRBV11-2 with TRBJ1-6; no definite D call. V was trimmed by 1 base and J by 7 bases, leaving 8 bases between them. The CDR3 is 14 amino acids. Germline CDR1 SGHAT, CDR2 FQNNGV.

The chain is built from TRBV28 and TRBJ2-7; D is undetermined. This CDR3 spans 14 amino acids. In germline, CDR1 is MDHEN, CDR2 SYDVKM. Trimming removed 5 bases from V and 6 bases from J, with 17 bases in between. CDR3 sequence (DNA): TGTGCCAGCAGTCCCGTTGGCTCCCTGGCCGAGCAGTACTTC. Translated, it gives CASSPVGSLAEQYF.

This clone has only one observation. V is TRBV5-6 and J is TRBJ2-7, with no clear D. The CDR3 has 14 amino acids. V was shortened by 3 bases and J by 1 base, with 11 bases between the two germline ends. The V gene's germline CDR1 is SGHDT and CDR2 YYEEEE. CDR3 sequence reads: CASSSVGASYEQYF. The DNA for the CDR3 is TGTGCCAGCAGCTCCGTCGGAGCGTCCTACGAGCAGTACTTC.

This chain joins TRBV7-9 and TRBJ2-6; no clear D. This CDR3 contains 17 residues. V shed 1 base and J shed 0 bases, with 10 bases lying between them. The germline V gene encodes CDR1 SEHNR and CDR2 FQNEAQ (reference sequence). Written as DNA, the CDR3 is TGTGCCAGCAGCTTAGAGTTGTTCGACTCTGGGGCCAACGTCCTGACTTTC. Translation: CASSLELFDSGANVLTF.